Sequencing of this T cell receptor beta chain was carried out in a study of early T cells in non-severe SARS-CoV-2 infection. This clonotype was detected many times. cDNA molecules, individually, were tagged with unique molecular identifiers. Via MiXCR, TCRdb re-called the 5' RACE reads, giving one row per CDR3 protein. This sample has over 20,000 distinct CDR3 sequences, with 4.5% to 5% found just once. Germline CDR1 is KGHDR and CDR2 is SFDVKD. The CDR3 sequence is 13 residues long. Trimming shortened V by 9 bases and J by 5 bases, and 12 bases separated the two germline ends. Sequencing used whole blood. This receptor was identified in an adult who was a healthcare worker with PCR-confirmed SARS-CoV-2 infection or an uninfected control (not recorded which). The genes are TRBV24-1 and TRBJ2-2; possibly TRBD1 or TRBD2 for D (6 bases each). CDR3 sequence reads: CATGGAGTGELFF. The CDR3 nucleotides read TGTGCCACCGGGGGCGCGGGGACCGGGGAGCTGTTTTTT.